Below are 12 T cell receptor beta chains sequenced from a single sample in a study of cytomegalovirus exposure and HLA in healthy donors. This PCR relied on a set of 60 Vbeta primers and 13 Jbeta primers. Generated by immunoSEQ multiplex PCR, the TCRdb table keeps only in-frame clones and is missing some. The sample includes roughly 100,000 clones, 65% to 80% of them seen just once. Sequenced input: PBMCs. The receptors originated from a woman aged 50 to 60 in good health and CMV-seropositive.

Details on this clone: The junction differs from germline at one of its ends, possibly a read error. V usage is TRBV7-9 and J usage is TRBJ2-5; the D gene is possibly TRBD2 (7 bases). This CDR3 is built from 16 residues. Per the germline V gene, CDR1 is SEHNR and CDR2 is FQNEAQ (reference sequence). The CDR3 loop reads CSSSPYLGGPQETQYF. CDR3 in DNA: TGTTCCAGCAGCCCGTACCTGGGGGGGCCCCAAGAGACCCAGTACTTC.

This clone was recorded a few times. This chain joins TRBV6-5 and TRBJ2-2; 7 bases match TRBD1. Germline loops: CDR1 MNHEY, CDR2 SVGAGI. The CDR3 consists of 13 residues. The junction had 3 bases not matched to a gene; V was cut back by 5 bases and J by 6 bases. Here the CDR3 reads CASSRTGPGELFF. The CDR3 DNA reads TGTGCCAGCAGTCGGACAGGTCCCGGGGAGCTGTTTTTT.

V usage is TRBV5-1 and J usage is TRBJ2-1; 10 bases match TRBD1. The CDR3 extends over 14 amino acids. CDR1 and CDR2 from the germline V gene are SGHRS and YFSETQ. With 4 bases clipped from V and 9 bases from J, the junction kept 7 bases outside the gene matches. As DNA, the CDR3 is TGCGCCAGCAGCCCGGACAGGGGGAGCCTTGAGCAGTTCTTC. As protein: CASSPDRGSLEQFF.

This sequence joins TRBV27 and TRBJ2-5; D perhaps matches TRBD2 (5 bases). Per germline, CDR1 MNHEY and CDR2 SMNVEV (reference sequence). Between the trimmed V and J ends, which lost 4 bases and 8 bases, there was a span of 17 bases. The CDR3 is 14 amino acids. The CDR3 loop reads CASSSAWASGTQYF. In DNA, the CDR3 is TGTGCCAGCAGTTCCGCTTGGGCAAGCGGCACCCAGTACTTC.

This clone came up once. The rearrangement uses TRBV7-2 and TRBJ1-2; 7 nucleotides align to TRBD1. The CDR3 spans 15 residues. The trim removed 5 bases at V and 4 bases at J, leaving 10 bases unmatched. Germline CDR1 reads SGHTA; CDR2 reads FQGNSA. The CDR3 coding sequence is TGTGCCAGCAGCCCCTTCGACAGGGCCCTCTATGGCTACACCTTC. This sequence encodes CASSPFDRALYGYTF.

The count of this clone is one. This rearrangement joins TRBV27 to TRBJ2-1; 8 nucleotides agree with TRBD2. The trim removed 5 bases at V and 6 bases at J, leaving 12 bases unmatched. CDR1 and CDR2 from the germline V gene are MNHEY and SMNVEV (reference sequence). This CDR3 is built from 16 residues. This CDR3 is CASSLRVGTSVNEQFF. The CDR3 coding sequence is TGTGCCAGCAGTCTAAGGGTGGGGACTAGTGTCAATGAGCAGTTCTTC.

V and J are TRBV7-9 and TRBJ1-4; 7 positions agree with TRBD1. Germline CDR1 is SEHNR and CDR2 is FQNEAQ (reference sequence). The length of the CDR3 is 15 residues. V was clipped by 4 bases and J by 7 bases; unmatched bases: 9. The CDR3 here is CASSSEQGYSEKLFF. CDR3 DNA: TGTGCCAGCAGCTCAGAACAGGGGTACAGTGAAAAACTGTTTTTT.

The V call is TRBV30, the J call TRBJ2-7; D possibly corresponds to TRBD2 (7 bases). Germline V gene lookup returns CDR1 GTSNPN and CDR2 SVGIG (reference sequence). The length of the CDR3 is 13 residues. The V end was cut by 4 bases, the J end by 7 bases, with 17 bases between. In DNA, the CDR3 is TGTGCCTGGAACCCCGGGGGGCTCAATGAGCAGTACTTC. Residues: CAWNPGGLNEQYF.

The CDR3 sequence is CATRPFTGNYGYTF. CDR3 nucleotides: TGTGCCACCAGGCCTTTCACAGGGAACTATGGCTACACCTTC. This chain links TRBV5-4 with TRBJ1-2; maybe TRBD1 (6 bases). Germline V gene sequence: CDR1 SGHNT, CDR2 YYREEE (reference sequence). The ends were cut back, 9 bases at V and 2 bases at J, with 17 bases in the middle. The CDR3 contains 14 residues.

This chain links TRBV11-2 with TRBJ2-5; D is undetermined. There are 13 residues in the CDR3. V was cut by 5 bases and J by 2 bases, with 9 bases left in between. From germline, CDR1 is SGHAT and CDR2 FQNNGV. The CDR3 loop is CASSPLGQETQYF. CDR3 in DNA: TGTGCCAGCAGCCCCCTCGGGCAAGAGACCCAGTACTTC.

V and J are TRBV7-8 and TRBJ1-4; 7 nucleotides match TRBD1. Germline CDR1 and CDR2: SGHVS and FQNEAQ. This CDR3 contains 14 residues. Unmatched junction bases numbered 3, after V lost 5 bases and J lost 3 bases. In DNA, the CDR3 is TGTGCCAGCAGCCCGGGACAGTCTAATGAAAAACTGTTTTTT. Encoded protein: CASSPGQSNEKLFF.

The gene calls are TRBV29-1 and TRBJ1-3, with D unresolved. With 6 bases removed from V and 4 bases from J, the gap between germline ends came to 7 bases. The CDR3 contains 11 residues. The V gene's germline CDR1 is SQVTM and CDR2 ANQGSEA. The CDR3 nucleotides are TGCAGCGTGGCCAGGGGAAACACCATATATTTT. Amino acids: CSVARGNTIYF.